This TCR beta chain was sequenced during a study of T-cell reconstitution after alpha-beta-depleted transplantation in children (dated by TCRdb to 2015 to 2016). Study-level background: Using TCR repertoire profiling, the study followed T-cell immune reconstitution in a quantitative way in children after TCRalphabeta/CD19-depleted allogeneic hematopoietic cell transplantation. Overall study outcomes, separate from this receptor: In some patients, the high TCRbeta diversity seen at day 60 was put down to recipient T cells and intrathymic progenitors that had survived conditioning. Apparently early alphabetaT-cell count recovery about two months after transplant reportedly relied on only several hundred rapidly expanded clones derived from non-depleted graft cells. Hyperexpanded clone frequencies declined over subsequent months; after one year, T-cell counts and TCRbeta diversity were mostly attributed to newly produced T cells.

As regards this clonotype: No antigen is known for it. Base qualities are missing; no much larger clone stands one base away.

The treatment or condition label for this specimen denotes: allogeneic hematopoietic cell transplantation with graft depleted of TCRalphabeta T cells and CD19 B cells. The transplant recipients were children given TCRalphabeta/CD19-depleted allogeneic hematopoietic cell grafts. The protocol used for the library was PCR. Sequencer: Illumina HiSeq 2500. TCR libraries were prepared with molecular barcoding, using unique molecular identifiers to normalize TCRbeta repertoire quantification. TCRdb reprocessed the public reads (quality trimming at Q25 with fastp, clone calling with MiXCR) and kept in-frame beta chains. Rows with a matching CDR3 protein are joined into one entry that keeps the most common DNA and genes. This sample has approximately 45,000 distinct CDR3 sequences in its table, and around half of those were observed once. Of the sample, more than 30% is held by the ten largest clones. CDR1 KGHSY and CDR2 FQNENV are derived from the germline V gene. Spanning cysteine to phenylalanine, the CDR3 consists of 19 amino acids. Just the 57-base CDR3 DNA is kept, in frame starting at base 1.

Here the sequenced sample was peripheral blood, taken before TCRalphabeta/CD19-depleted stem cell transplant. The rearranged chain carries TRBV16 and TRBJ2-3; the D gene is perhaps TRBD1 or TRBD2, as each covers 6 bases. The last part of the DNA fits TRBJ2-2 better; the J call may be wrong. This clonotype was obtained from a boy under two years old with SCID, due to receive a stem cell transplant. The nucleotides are TGTGCCAGCAGCCACCCCGGAGGGGGGCAAGACGTTAATGCCGGGGAGCTGTTTTTT. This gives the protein CASSHPGGGQDVNAGELFF.